This TCR beta chain originates from a study of cytomegalovirus exposure and HLA in healthy donors. The CDR3 has 14 amino acids. CDR1 and CDR2 (germline): LNHDA, SQIVND (reference sequence). After removal of 9 bases from V and 5 bases from J, the junction contained 8 bases not matched to a gene. The study ran its PCR with 60 Vbeta and 13 Jbeta primers. The repertoire was sequenced with immunoSEQ multiplex PCR; TCRdb's copy has only in-frame clones and lacks some. Of approximately 140,000 clones listed, more than 75% are singletons. The TCR sequence derives from a female donor in good health and CMV-seronegative. The sample was PBMCs. This chain joins TRBV19 and TRBJ2-1; 9 bases line up with TRBD1. CDR3 protein: CASAGTGTHNEQFF. The CDR3 DNA sequence: TGTGCCAGCGCCGGGACAGGGACGCACAATGAGCAGTTCTTC.